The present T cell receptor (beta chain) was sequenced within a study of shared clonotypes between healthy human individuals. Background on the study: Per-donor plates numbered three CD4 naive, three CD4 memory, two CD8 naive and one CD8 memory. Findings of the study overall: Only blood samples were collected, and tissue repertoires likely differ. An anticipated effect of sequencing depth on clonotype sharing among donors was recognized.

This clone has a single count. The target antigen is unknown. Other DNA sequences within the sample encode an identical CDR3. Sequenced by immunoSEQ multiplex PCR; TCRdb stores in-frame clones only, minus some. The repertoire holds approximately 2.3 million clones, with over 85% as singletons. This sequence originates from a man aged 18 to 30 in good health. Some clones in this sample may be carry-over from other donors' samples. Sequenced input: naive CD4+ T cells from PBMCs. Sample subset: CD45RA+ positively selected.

CDR3 amino acids: CASSLSLPAYNEQFF. CDR3 DNA: TGCGCCAGCAGCTTGAGCCTGCCCGCTTACAATGAGCAGTTCTTC. This chain links TRBV5-1 with TRBJ2-1, with D hard to call. V gave up 1 base and J gave up 4 bases, with 12 bases separating them. Germline V CDR1 and CDR2: SGHRS, YFSETQ. The CDR3 sequence is 15 residues long.